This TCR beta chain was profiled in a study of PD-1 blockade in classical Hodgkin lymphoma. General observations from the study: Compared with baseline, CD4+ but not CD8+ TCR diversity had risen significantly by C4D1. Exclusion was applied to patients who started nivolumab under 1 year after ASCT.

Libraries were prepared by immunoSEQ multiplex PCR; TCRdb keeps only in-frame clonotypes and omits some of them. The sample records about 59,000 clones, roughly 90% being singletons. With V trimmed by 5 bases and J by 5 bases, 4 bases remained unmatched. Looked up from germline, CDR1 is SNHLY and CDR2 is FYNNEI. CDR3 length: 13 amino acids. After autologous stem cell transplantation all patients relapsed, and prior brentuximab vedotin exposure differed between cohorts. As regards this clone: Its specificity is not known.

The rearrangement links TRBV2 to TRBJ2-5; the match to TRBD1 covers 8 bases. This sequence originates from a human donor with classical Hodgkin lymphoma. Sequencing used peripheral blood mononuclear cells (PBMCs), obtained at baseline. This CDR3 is CASSTDREETQYF. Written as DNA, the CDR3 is TGTGCCAGCAGTACGGACAGGGAGGAGACCCAGTACTTC.